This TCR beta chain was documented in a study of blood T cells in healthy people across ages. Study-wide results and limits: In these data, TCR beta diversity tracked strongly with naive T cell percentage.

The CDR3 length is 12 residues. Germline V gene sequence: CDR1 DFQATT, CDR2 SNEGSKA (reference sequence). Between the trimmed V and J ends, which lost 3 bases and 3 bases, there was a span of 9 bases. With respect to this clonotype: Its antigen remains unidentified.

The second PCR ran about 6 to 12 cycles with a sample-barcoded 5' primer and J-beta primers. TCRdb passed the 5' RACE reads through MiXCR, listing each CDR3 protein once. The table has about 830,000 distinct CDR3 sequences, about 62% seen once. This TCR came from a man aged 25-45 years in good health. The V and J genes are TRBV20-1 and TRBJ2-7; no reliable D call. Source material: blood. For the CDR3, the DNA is TGCAGTGCTAGTAGGGCCGGCTACGAGCAGTACTTC. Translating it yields CSASRAGYEQYF.